Included here is one T cell receptor beta chain sequence, with context. The sample is drawn from a study of T cells expressing NK-cell markers. The CDR3 totals 14 residues. Per the germline V gene, CDR1 is MNHEY and CDR2 is SVGEGT. Reanalyzing the 5' RACE reads, TCRdb keeps one entry per CDR3 protein, without DNA. There are about 460,000 distinct CDR3 sequences in the sample, with 1.4% held by the top ten. The specimen sequenced was blood T cells: a sorted CD56 or NKG2C T cell subset, CD4+ or CD8+ T cells, or bulk PBMC T cells (not recorded which). The receptor was derived from a woman aged 45-60 years in good health. V gene TRBV6-2 or TRBV6-3 combines with J gene TRBJ1-2; TCRdb gives TRBD1 as the D gene, but with no DNA this cannot be confirmed. This CDR3 is CASSDRANLDGYTF.